Listed here is a single T cell receptor beta chain. Data came from immunoSEQ multiplex PCR; TCRdb stores just in-frame clones and leaves some out. Among about 33,000 clones, 85% to 90% were seen once, and the ten largest hold approximately 1.2%. The data originate from a study of T cells in narcolepsy. The receptor was derived from a human donor with narcolepsy. Sequencing input: CD45RA- memory CD4+ T cells from PBMCs.

The CDR3 loop is CASSKGWANYGYTF. DNA of the CDR3: TGTGCCAGCAGTAAGGGGTGGGCTAACTATGGCTACACCTTC. The V gene is TRBV6-1, the J gene TRBJ1-2, with D perhaps matching TRBD1 (5 bases). The CDR3 has 14 amino acids. V lost 5 bases to trimming and J lost 0 bases, with 10 bases between them. Germline CDR1 MNHNS, CDR2 SASEGT.